Below, one T cell receptor beta chain is given with its context. Its antigen is unidentified. These data are taken from a study of radiation and T cells in renal cell carcinoma. Study-wide findings and caveats: No pretreatment tumor biopsies were available for baseline clonotypes. In blood, top tumor clones expanded by 2 weeks, shrinking by 4.

The germline gives CDR1 MNHEY, CDR2 SVGAGI. V shed 4 bases and J shed 0 bases, with 13 bases lying between them. This CDR3 region has 16 residues. Time point reported: blood 4 weeks post-SBRT, at nephrectomy. Treatment of the sample: 15 Gy SBRT to primary tumor, nephrectomy 4 weeks later. Nephrectomy followed 15 Gy stereotactic body radiation by 4 weeks. Serial blood draws occurred at baseline and 2 and 4 weeks post-SBRT. The repertoire was sequenced with immunoSEQ multiplex PCR; TCRdb's copy has only in-frame clones and lacks some. The table lists about 100,000 clones, 84% of them singletons, with less than 7.5% in the top ten.

Sequenced material: blood, taken from a patient whose treatment included radiotherapy and nephrectomy. This receptor was identified in a man aged 60 to 75 with renal cell carcinoma. The rearrangement joins TRBV6-5 to TRBJ1-3, with D unclear. The CDR3 here is CASSSPQLLSGNTIYF. The CDR3 nucleotides read TGTGCCAGCAGTTCGCCACAGCTCCTCTCTGGAAACACCATATATTTT.